The 20 T cell receptor beta chains below come from one sample, sequenced in a study of T cells after yellow fever vaccination. TCRdb re-derived calls from the 5' RACE reads in MiXCR, one entry per CDR3 protein. The sample includes roughly 150,000 distinct CDR3 sequences, just over 6.5% of them seen just once. Sequencing was performed on CD4+ T cells sorted from PBMCs, taken 10 days after the yellow fever booster vaccination. All receptors come from a man aged 25-45 years who received the YFV17D yellow fever vaccine.

This clonotype has at least ten counts. This rearrangement joins TRBV12-3 or TRBV12-4 to TRBJ2-2; D is undetermined. The CDR3 has 13 amino acids. V was pared by 2 bases and J by 6 bases, with 7 bases between. CDR3 DNA: TGTGCCAGCAGTTTACAAGGTGCCGGGGAGCTGTTTTTT. It translates to CASSLQGAGELFF.

V is TRBV5-6 and J is TRBJ2-7, with 8 bases aligning to TRBD1. Germline CDR1 and CDR2: SGHDT and YYEEEE. The CDR3 covers 15 residues. Trimming cost V 6 bases and J 3 bases; bases outside gene matches: 11. CDR3 sequence reads: CASIPARGLDYEQYF. DNA of the CDR3: TGTGCCAGCATCCCTGCCAGGGGGCTAGACTACGAGCAGTACTTC.

This clonotype appeared many times. The chain's CDR3 is CSASMGQGVSPLHF. As DNA, the CDR3 is TGCAGTGCTAGTATGGGTCAGGGGGTCTCACCCCTCCACTTT. The chain couples TRBV20-1 to TRBJ1-6, with 7 positions matching TRBD1. The CDR3 consists of 14 residues. CDR1 is DFQATT, CDR2 SNEGSKA, per germline (reference sequence). V lost 3 bases to trimming and J lost 10 bases; unmatched junction nucleotides: 9.

This clonotype was observed many times. CDR3 sequence reads: CASSFDGLETQYF. The CDR3, as DNA: TGTGCCAGCAGTTTTGATGGTCTAGAGACCCAGTACTTC. This chain uses TRBV12-3 or TRBV12-4 with TRBJ2-5; D gene uncertain. CDR3 size: 13 residues. V was shortened by 3 bases and J by 4 bases, with 9 bases between the two germline ends.

This clonotype was detected ten times or more. The chain uses TRBV20-1 and TRBJ2-1, with D perhaps matching TRBD1 or TRBD2 (6 bases each). This CDR3 has 14 amino acids. Germline CDR1 and CDR2: DFQATT and SNEGSKA (reference sequence). V was pared by 5 bases and J by 2 bases, with 13 bases between. The CDR3 loop is CSAGGTPTYNEQFF. In DNA, the CDR3 is TGCAGTGCTGGCGGGACACCCACCTACAATGAGCAGTTCTTC.

This clonotype was seen repeatedly, ten times or more. This chain uses TRBV7-9 with TRBJ2-7; D perhaps matches TRBD2 (6 bases). CDR3 length equals 15 residues. Trimming pared 5 bases from V and 3 bases from J, leaving 17 bases between. Germline-derived CDR1 and CDR2 are SEHNR and FQNEAQ (reference sequence). The CDR3 coding sequence is TGTGCCAGCAGCCAGGAGTCCGGGAGCTACTACGAGCAGTACTTC. Its protein is CASSQESGSYYEQYF. Looking up the rest from reference TRBV7-9 and TRBJ2-7 gives the full variable domain: DTGVSQNPRHKITKRGQNVTFRCDPISEHNRLYWYRQTLGQGPEFLTYFQNEAQLEKSRLLSDRFSAERPKGSFSTLEIQRTEQGDSAMYLCASSQESGSYYEQYFGPGTRLTVT.

Ten or more counts support this clonotype. The chain carries TRBV20-1 and TRBJ2-7; 8 nucleotides agree with TRBD2. V dropped 2 bases and J dropped 3; count of bases not matched to a gene: 9. This CDR3 has 15 amino acids. Germline assignment: CDR1 DFQATT and CDR2 SNEGSKA (reference sequence). Written as DNA, the CDR3 is TGCAGTGCTAGACCCGGGACTAGTTATTTCTACGAGCAGTACTTC. It is translated as CSARPGTSYFYEQYF.

This clonotype was seen ten or more times. This chain joins TRBV7-9 and TRBJ2-5; TRBD1 aligns across 9 bases. CDR3 length: 14 amino acids. The trim removed 4 bases at V and 5 bases at J, leaving 5 bases unmatched. Germline CDR1 is SEHNR and CDR2 is FQNEAQ (reference sequence). The CDR3 bases are TGTGCCAGCAGCTACAGGGGGCGCGCGGAGACCCAGTACTTC. This translates into CASSYRGRAETQYF.

The sample holds many counts of this clonotype. The V and J genes are TRBV29-1 and TRBJ2-1; D tentatively fits TRBD1 or TRBD2 (5 bases each). The CDR3 runs to 15 residues. Germline-derived CDR1 and CDR2 are SQVTM and ANQGSEA. V lost 4 bases and J lost 0, with 13 bases in between. CDR3 coding DNA: TGCAGCGTTGTCGGGGCAGGAAGCTCCTACAATGAGCAGTTCTTC. Protein product: CSVVGAGSSYNEQFF.

In this sample, this clonotype turned up many times. The rearrangement joins TRBV20-1 to TRBJ2-3; D call uncertain. In germline, CDR1 is DFQATT, CDR2 SNEGSKA (reference sequence). The CDR3 has 13 amino acids. Trimming left V 3 bases short and J 4 bases short, with 11 bases between. The CDR3 sequence is CSASKIVSDTQYF. CDR3 coding DNA: TGCAGTGCTAGCAAAATAGTATCAGATACGCAGTATTTT.

V usage is TRBV12-3 or TRBV12-4 and J usage is TRBJ1-6; D unresolved. V was shortened by 8 bases and J by 7 bases, with 9 bases between the two germline ends. This CDR3 has 12 amino acids. CDR3 coding DNA: TGTGCCAGCCAAAAGGGCAATTCACCCCTCCACTTT. Translated, it gives CASQKGNSPLHF.

This clonotype has ten or more counts. The chain employs TRBV7-3 and TRBJ2-2, with 9 bases matching TRBD2. The CDR3 is 16 residues long. J lost 0 bases, V lost 3 bases, and 2 bases had no gene match. Germline V gene data show CDR1 as SGHTA and CDR2 as FQGTGA. CDR3 sequence: CASSLASGTNTGELFF. The DNA of the CDR3 is TGTGCCAGCAGCTTGGCTAGCGGGACGAACACCGGGGAGCTGTTTTTT.

This clonotype has at least ten counts. This rearrangement joins TRBV29-1 to TRBJ1-2, with D unresolved. CDR1 is SQVTM and CDR2 is ANQGSEA in the germline V gene. The CDR3 is 13 residues long. The ends were cut back, 1 base at V and 7 bases at J, with 13 bases in the middle. The CDR3 nucleotides are TGCAGCGTTGAAGGTGCTGGGTTGAGTGGCTACACCTTC. Translation: CSVEGAGLSGYTF.

CDR3 nucleotide sequence: TGTGCCAGCTCACCACCGGCTGGGGGTCACGAGCAGTACTTC. Its translation: CASSPPAGGHEQYF. The chain is built from TRBV18 and TRBJ2-7; tentatively, D is TRBD1 or TRBD2 (5 bases each). Trimming took 0 bases from V and 5 from J, leaving 11 bases between them. Germline loops: CDR1 KGHSH, CDR2 LQKENI. The CDR3 runs 14 residues.

This clonotype has at least ten counts. The rearrangement uses TRBV7-2 and TRBJ2-1; possibly TRBD2 for D (6 bases). Germline CDR1 SGHTA, CDR2 FQGNSA. The V gene lost 1 base and the J gene lost 8 bases, with 15 bases spanning the gap. The CDR3 sequence is 15 residues long. The CDR3 nucleotides read TGTGCCAGCAGCTTAGAAGGGGCTGCGGGGTATGAGCAGTTCTTC. Amino acid sequence: CASSLEGAAGYEQFF.

At least ten counts were recorded for this clonotype. This chain links TRBV18 with TRBJ1-2; a weak D match, TRBD1 (5 bases). Germline CDR1 KGHSH, CDR2 LQKENI. Trimming removed 3 bases from V and 4 bases from J, with 9 bases in between. The CDR3 totals 13 residues. The CDR3 spells CASSPQGTYGYTF. Here the CDR3 DNA reads TGTGCCAGCTCACCGCAGGGTACCTATGGCTACACCTTC.

This clonotype has a count of ten or more. This chain connects TRBV18 to TRBJ2-7; 9 bases fit TRBD2. V gave up 2 bases and J gave up 3 bases; unmatched junction bases: 2. Per the germline V gene, CDR1 is KGHSH and CDR2 is LQKENI. The CDR3 has 14 amino acids. The CDR3 reads CASSPAGGLYEQYF. As DNA, the CDR3 is TGTGCCAGCTCACCAGCGGGAGGGCTCTACGAGCAGTACTTC.

This clonotype appeared a few times. The chain recombines TRBV6-2 or TRBV6-3 with TRBJ1-5; D unclear. The CDR3 contains 12 residues. The V end was cut by 6 bases, the J end by 7 bases, with 10 bases between. Germline-derived CDR1 and CDR2 are MNHEY and SVGEGT. CDR3 loop: CASSHNVQPQHF. The CDR3 DNA reads TGTGCCAGCAGCCATAACGTGCAGCCCCAGCATTTT.

This clonotype was detected ten times or more. The CDR3 spells CASILSGTGDETQYF. Written as DNA, the CDR3 is TGTGCCAGCATCCTGTCCGGGACAGGGGATGAGACCCAGTACTTC. This chain connects TRBV7-8 to TRBJ2-5; 10 bases match TRBD1. Trimming at V came to 7 bases and at J to 5 bases, leaving 10 bases not matched to a gene. The CDR3 length is 15 residues. CDR1 and CDR2 (germline): SGHVS, FQNEAQ.

At least ten counts were recorded for this clonotype. The chain uses TRBV10-3 and TRBJ1-1; 9 bases are shared with TRBD1. This CDR3 spans 14 amino acids. Germline V gene lookup returns CDR1 ENHRY and CDR2 SYGVKD. Trimming removed 5 bases from V and 6 bases from J; junction bases left unmatched: 7. The CDR3 DNA reads as TGTGCCATCAGTCCGGGACAGGGCTTCGCTGAAGCTTTCTTT. Protein: CAISPGQGFAEAFF.